This T cell receptor (beta chain) derives from a study of T cells in Graves' hyperthyroidism and ophthalmopathy. It was RNA transcripts that yielded the amplified TCR beta CDR3 regions. The TCR CDR3 was amplified in a first-round RT-PCR using the HTBI primer set. Each CDR3 protein gets one entry after TCRdb re-called the multiplex PCR reads with MiXCR. The sample gives about 600,000 distinct CDR3 sequences, 13% to 15% of which show up once; around 13% is in the top ten. The TCR was taken from a woman in her fifties or sixties with Graves' ophthalmopathy. Sequenced input: blood.

CDR3 in amino acids: CASSSATGGAGNTIYF. For the CDR3, the DNA is TGTGCCAGCAGCTCAGCGACAGGGGGTGCTGGAAACACCATATATTTT. The chain links TRBV7-9 to TRBJ1-3, with 9 bases that match TRBD1. This CDR3 has 16 residues. The junction had 6 bases not matched to a gene; V was cut back by 4 bases and J by 2 bases. Germline V gene sequence: CDR1 SEHNR, CDR2 FQNEAQ (reference sequence).